This T cell receptor (beta chain) was identified in a study of blood T cells in healthy people across ages. Primers used in a second PCR of about 6 to 11 cycles were a sample-barcoded 5' primer and a J-beta primer mix. Each cDNA was tagged by a template-switch adaptor containing 12 random nucleotides. TCRdb processed the 5' RACE reads anew with MiXCR; each CDR3 protein has one entry. The repertoire holds over 750,000 distinct CDR3 sequences, with 20% to 25% as singletons. CDR3 length: 15 residues. CDR1 MDHEN and CDR2 SYDVKM come from the germline V gene. V lost 6 bases and J lost 0; bases outside the gene matches: 6. This sample was shared with a second study, whose subject was T cells of mothers and their children. This second study notes: Over 8 million TCR beta CDR3 reads were obtained from each mother, and 3 million to 3.5 million from each child.

The gene calls are TRBV28 and TRBJ2-7, with TRBD2 matching over 9 bases. Input material: blood. This receptor was identified in a boy aged 5-17 years in good health. The CDR3 DNA reads TGTGCCAGCAGCGGGGGACTAGCCCGCTCCTACGAGCAGTACTTC. Protein sequence: CASSGGLARSYEQYF. Using reference TRBV28 and TRBJ2-7 for the parts outside the CDR3, the full variable domain is DVKVTQSSRYLVKRTGEKVFLECVQDMDHENMFWYRQDPGLGLRLIYFSYDVKMKEKGDIPEGYSVSREKKERFSLILESASTNQTSMYLCASSGGLARSYEQYFGPGTRLTVT.